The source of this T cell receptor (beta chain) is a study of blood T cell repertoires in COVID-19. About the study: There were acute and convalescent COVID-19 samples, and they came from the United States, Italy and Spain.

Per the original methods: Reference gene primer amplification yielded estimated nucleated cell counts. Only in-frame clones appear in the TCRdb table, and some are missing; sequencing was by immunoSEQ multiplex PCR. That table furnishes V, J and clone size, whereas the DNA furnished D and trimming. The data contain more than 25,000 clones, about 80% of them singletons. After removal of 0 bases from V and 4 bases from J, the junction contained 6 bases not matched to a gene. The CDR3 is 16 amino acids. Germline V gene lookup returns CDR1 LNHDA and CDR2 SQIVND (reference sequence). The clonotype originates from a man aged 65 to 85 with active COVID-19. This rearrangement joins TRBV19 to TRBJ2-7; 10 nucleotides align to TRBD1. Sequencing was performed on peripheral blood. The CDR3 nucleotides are TGTGCCAGTAGTATAGAAACGCGGACAGGGGGATACGAGCAGTACTTC. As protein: CASSIETRTGGYEQYF.